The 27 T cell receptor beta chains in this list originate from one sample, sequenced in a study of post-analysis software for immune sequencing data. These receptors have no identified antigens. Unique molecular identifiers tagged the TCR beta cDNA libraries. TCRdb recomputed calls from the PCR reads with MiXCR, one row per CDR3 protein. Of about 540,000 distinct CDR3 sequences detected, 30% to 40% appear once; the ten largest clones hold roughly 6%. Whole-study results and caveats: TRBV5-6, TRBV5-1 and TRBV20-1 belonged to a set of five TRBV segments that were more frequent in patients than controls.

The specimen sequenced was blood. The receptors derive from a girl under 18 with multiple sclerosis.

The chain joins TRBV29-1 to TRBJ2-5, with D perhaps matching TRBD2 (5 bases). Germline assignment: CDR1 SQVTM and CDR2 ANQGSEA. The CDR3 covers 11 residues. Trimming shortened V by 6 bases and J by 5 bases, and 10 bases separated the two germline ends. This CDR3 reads CSVAARETQYF. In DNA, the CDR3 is TGCAGCGTAGCGGCCAGGGAGACCCAGTACTTC. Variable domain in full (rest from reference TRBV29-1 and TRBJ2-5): SAVISQKPSRDICQRGTSLTIQCQVDSQVTMMFWYRQQPGQSLTLIATANQGSEATYESGFVIDKFPISRPNLTFSTLTVSNMSPEDSSIYLCSVAARETQYFGPGTRLLVL.

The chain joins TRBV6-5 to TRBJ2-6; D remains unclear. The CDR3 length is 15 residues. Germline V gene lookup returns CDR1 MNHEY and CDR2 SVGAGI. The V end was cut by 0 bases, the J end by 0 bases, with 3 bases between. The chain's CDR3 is CASSYSFSGANVLTF. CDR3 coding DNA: TGTGCCAGCAGTTACTCATTCTCTGGGGCCAACGTCCTGACTTTC.

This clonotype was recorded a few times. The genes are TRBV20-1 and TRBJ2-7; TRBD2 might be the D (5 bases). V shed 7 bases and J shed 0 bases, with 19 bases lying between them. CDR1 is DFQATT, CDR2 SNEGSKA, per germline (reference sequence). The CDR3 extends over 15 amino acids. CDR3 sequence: CSGRGGYSSSYEQYF. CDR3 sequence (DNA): TGCAGTGGCCGGGGTGGTTACAGTAGCTCCTACGAGCAGTACTTC.

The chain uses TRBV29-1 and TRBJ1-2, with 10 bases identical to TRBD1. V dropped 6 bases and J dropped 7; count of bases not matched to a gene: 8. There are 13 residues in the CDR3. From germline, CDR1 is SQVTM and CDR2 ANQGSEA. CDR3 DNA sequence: TGCAGCGTGGAGACAGGGGGCGTTGCTGGCTACACCTTC. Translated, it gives CSVETGGVAGYTF.

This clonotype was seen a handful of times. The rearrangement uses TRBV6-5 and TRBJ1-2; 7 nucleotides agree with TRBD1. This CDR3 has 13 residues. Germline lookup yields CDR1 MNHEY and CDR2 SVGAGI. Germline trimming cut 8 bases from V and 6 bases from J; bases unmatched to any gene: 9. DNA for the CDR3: TGTGCCAGCTGGACAGGCCCCGCAGATGGCTACACCTTC. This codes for CASWTGPADGYTF.

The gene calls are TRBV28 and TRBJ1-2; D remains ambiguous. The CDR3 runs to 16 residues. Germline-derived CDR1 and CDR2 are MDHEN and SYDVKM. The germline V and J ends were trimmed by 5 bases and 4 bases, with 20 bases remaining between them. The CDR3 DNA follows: TGTGCCAGCAGTCCGTCGGGTTCTGGGGAAGGCTATGGCTACACCTTC. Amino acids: CASSPSGSGEGYGYTF.

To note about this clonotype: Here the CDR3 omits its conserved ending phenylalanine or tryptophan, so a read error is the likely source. CDR3 in DNA: TGTGCCAGCAGTTACTCGATCAGGGCCCACGAGCAGTACTTA. This sequence encodes CASSYSIRAHEQYL. The chain joins TRBV6-6 to TRBJ2-7, with D possibly TRBD1 on 5 matching bases. CDR3 size: 14 residues. V shed 0 bases and J shed 5 bases, with 11 bases lying between them. The germline gives CDR1 MNHNY, CDR2 SVGAGI (reference sequence).

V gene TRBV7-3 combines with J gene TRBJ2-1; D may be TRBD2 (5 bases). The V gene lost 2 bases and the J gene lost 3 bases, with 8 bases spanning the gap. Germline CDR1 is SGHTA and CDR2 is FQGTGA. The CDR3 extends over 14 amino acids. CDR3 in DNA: TGTGCCAGCAGCTTATCGGACTTCTACAATGAGCAGTTCTTC. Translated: CASSLSDFYNEQFF.

CDR3 amino acids: CASGPESQETQYF. In DNA, the CDR3 is TGTGCCAGTGGACCGGAGTCACAAGAGACCCAGTACTTC. V usage is TRBV19 and J usage is TRBJ2-5; D call uncertain. CDR1 and CDR2 from the germline V gene are LNHDA and SQIVND (reference sequence). V shed 8 bases and J shed 2 bases, with 12 bases lying between them. The CDR3 has 13 residues.

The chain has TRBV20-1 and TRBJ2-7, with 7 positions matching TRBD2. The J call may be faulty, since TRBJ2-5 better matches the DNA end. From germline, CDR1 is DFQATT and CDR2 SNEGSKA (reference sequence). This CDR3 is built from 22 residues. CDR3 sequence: CSYLGAEGFTQEAGLPQETQYF. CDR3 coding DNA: TGCAGTTACTTGGGCGCCGAAGGCTTTACTCAGGAGGCGGGACTACCTCAAGAGACCCAGTACTTC.

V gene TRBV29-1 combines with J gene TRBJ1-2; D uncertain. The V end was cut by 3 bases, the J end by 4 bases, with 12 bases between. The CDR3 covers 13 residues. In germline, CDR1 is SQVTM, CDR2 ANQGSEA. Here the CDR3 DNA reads TGCAGCGTTGATTCAGGTTTTGGCTATGGCTACACCTTC. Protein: CSVDSGFGYGYTF.

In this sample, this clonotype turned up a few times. The CDR3 loop is CASSRDAADTQYF. The CDR3 DNA reads as TGTGCCAGCAGCCGGGACGCCGCAGATACGCAGTATTTT. The chain combines TRBV6-6 with TRBJ2-3; D tentatively fits TRBD1 or TRBD2 (5 bases each). This CDR3 contains 13 residues. The germline V and J ends were trimmed by 6 bases and 4 bases, with 11 bases remaining between them. Per the germline V gene, CDR1 is MNHNY and CDR2 is SVGAGI (reference sequence).

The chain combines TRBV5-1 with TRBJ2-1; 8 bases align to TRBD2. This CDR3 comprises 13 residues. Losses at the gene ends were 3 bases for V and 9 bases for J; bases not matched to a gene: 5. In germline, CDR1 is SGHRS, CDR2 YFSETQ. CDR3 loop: CASSYGGALEQFF. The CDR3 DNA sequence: TGCGCCAGCAGCTACGGGGGGGCCCTTGAGCAGTTCTTC.

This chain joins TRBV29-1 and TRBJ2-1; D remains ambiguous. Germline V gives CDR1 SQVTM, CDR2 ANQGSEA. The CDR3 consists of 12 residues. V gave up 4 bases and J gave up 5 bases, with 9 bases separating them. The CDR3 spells CSVGPGHNEQFF. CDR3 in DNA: TGCAGCGTTGGCCCCGGGCACAATGAGCAGTTCTTC.

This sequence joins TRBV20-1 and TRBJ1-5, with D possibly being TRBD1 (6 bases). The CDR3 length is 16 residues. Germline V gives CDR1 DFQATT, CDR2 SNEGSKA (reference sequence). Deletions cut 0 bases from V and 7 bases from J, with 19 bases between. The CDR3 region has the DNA TGCAGTGCTAGAGATCTGGTGGTGGGCGGGGGCCAGCCCCAGCATTTT. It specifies CSARDLVVGGGQPQHF.

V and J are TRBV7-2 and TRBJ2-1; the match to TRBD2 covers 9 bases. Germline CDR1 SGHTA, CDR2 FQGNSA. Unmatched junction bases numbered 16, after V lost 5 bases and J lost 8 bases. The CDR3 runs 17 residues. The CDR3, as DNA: TGTGCCAGCAGCCGCAGGGGTAGCGGGGGCCCTAGGGATGAGCAGTTCTTC. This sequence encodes CASSRRGSGGPRDEQFF.

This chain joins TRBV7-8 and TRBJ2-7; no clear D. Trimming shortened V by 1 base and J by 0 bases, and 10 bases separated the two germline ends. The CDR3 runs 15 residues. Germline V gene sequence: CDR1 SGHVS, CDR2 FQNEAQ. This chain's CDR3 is CASSLDLGNSYEQYF. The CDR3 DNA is TGTGCCAGCAGCTTAGATTTAGGAAACTCCTACGAGCAGTACTTC.

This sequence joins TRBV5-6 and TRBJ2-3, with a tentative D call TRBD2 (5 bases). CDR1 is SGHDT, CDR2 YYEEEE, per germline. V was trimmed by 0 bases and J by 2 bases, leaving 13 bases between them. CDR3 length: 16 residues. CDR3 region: CASSLDAGRNTDTQYF. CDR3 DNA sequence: TGTGCCAGCAGCTTGGACGCGGGCAGGAACACAGATACGCAGTATTTT.

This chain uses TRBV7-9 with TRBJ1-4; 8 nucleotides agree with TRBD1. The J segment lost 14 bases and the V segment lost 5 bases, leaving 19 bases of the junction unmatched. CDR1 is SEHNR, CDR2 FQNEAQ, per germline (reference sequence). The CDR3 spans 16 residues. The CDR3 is CASSPPGQEASRGLFF. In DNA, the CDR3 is TGTGCCAGCAGCCCACCGGGACAGGAGGCGTCAAGGGGCCTGTTTTTT.

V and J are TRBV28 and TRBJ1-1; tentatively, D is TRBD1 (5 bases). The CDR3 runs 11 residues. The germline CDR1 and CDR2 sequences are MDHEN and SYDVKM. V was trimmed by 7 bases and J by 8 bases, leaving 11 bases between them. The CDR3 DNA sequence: TGTGCCAGCACACGGGGGAGGGAAGCTTTCTTT. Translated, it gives CASTRGREAFF.

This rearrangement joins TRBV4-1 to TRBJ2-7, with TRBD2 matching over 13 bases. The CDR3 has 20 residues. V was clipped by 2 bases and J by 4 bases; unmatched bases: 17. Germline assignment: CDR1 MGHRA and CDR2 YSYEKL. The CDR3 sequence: CASSQRGTSGGAPVWYEQYF. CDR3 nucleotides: TGCGCCAGCAGCCAAAGAGGAACTAGCGGGGGGGCCCCCGTATGGTACGAGCAGTACTTC.

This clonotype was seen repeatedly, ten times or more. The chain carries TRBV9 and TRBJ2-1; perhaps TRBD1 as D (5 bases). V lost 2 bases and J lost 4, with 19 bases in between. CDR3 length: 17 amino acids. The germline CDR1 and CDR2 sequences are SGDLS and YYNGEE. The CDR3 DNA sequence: TGTGCCAGCAGCGTCCAGTGGGTGACAGCGCCATACAATGAGCAGTTCTTC. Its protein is CASSVQWVTAPYNEQFF.

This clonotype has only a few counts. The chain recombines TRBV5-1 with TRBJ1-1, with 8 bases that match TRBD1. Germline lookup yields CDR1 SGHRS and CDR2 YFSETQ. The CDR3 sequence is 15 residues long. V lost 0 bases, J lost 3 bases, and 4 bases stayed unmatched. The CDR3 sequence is CASSLGPTGDTEAFF. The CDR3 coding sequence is TGCGCCAGCAGCTTGGGGCCGACAGGGGACACTGAAGCTTTCTTT.

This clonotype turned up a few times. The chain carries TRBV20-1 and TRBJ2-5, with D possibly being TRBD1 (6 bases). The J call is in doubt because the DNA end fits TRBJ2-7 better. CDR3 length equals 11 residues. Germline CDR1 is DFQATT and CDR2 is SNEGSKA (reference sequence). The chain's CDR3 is CSAFTGSEQYF. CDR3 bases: TGCAGTGCTTTTACAGGGTCCGAGCAGTACTTC.

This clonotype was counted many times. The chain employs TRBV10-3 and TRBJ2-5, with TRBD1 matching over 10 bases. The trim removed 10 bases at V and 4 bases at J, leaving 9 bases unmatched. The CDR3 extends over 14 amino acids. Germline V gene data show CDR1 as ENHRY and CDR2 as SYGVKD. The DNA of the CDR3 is TGTGCCACTTGGACAGGGGGGTTCGGAGAGACCCAGTACTTC. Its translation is CATWTGGFGETQYF.

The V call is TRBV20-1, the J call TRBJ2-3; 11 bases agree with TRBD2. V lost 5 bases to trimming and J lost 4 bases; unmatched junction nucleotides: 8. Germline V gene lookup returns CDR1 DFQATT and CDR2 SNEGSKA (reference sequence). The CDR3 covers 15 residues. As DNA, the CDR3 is TGCAGTGCTGACGAGGGGACTAGCGGCGCAGATACGCAGTATTTT. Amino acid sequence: CSADEGTSGADTQYF.

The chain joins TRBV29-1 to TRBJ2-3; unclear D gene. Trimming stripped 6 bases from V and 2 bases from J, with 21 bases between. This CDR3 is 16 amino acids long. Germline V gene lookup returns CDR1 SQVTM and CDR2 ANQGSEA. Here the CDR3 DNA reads TGCAGCGTGAGTGCTTTCGACGGGTCCTCCACAGATACGCAGTATTTT. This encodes CSVSAFDGSSTDTQYF.